This T cell receptor (beta chain) was recovered during a study of blood T cell repertoires in COVID-19. Study-wide context: T cells, B-cell-depleted T cells, or PBMCs supplied cDNA or gDNA.

TCRdb keeps only in-frame clones here, not all; method: immunoSEQ multiplex PCR. The repertoire holds approximately 470,000 clones, with approximately 86% as singletons. Germline CDR1 LNHDA, CDR2 SQIVND (reference sequence). This CDR3 is 14 amino acids long. The junction had 2 bases not matched to a gene; V was cut back by 6 bases and J by 1 base. Participants, about 18 to 90 years old, spanned about two dozen US areas. Categorization into cohorts depended on clinical history that participants reported. Recovered participants had two consecutive negative NP/OP PCR tests, healthcare professional clearance, or symptom resolution.

The chain joins TRBV19 to TRBJ1-3; 8 bases map to TRBD1. The TCR comes from a woman aged 18-29 years who had recovered from COVID-19. The sample consisted of PBMCs or T cells enriched from blood (not recorded which). As DNA, the CDR3 is TGTGCCAGTAGGTACAGGGGGTCTGGAAACACCATATATTTT. It specifies CASRYRGSGNTIYF.